The present T cell receptor beta chain was sequenced within a study of blood T cell repertoires in COVID-19. Profiled with immunoSEQ multiplex PCR; TCRdb holds only in-frame clones, not every one. The repertoire holds roughly 180,000 clones, with over 70% as singletons. A single count supports this clone. Losses at the gene ends were 1 base for V and 2 bases for J; bases not matched to a gene: 7. Germline V gene lookup returns CDR1 LGHNA and CDR2 YNFKEQ. CDR3 length: 19 amino acids. The chain couples TRBV4-2 to TRBJ2-1; TRBD2 aligns across 14 bases. Sequencing input: PBMCs or T cells enriched from blood (not recorded which). The sequence was collected from a woman aged 40 to 50 with acute COVID-19. The CDR3 coding sequence is TGTGCCAGCAGCCAAGTGGGGACTAGCGGGAGAGGCGCCTACAATGAGCAGTTCTTC. Amino acids: CASSQVGTSGRGAYNEQFF.